The 16 T cell receptor beta chains reported below all come from one sample, sequenced in a study of cytomegalovirus exposure and HLA in healthy donors. The PCR employed 60 Vbeta primers together with 13 Jbeta primers. Sequencing was performed with immunoSEQ multiplex PCR; in TCRdb, only in-frame clones are kept and a portion is missing. The data hold 150,000 to 180,000 clones, with around 75% observed a single time. The sequencing input was PBMCs. These receptors were collected from a man aged 30-40 years in good health and CMV-seropositive.

J is TRBJ2-7 and V is TRBV12-5; the match to TRBD2 covers 9 bases. The CDR3 is 14 amino acids. The germline V gene has CDR1 LGHNT and CDR2 FRNRAP. Trimming took 6 bases from V and 3 from J; bases not matched to a gene: 6. The DNA of the CDR3 is TGTGCTAGTGGCTCTAGCGGGATATACTACGAGCAGTACTTC. It codes for CASGSSGIYYEQYF.

This chain links TRBV11-2 with TRBJ2-5; maybe TRBD2 (6 bases). V dropped 5 bases and J dropped 4 bases, with 14 bases sitting between them. Germline V gene lookup returns CDR1 SGHAT and CDR2 FQNNGV. The CDR3 loop spans 14 amino acids. The CDR3 is CASSPHSGVETQYF. CDR3 DNA sequence: TGTGCCAGCAGCCCCCATTCGGGGGTAGAGACCCAGTACTTC.

This chain uses TRBV2 with TRBJ1-3; a weak D match, TRBD1 (6 bases). V lost 6 bases, J lost 6 bases, and 18 bases lay in between. The CDR3 covers 15 residues. Per the germline V gene, CDR1 is SNHLY and CDR2 is FYNNEI. The CDR3 DNA reads as TGTGCCAGCAGAGAGAGGGGACATCTGACAAACACCATATATTTT. It yields the protein CASRERGHLTNTIYF.

V usage is TRBV7-8 and J usage is TRBJ2-1; D is possibly TRBD2 (5 bases). The CDR3 consists of 12 residues. CDR1 and CDR2 (germline): SGHVS, FQNEAQ. Trimming pared 5 bases from V and 7 bases from J, leaving 9 bases between. The CDR3 region is CASSPPGNEQFF. The CDR3 region has the DNA TGTGCCAGCAGCCCCCCGGGGAATGAGCAGTTCTTC.

The gene calls are TRBV27 and TRBJ2-5; D may be TRBD1 (7 bases). The V end was cut by 6 bases, the J end by 9 bases, with 23 bases between. CDR1 is MNHEY and CDR2 is SMNVEV in the germline V gene (reference sequence). This CDR3 region has 15 residues. This CDR3 reads CASSLAPPPGGSQYF. The CDR3, as DNA: TGTGCCAGCAGCCTCGCCCCCCCTCCAGGGGGGTCCCAGTACTTC.

V and J are TRBV28 and TRBJ2-1, with D perhaps TRBD1 (5 bases). V lost 8 bases to trimming and J lost 5 bases, with 13 bases between them. The CDR3 runs to 13 residues. Per germline, CDR1 MDHEN and CDR2 SYDVKM. DNA of the CDR3: TGTGCCAGCGTGGGGCCTCTAAACAATGAGCAGTTCTTC. Its translation: CASVGPLNNEQFF.

V gene TRBV7-6 combines with J gene TRBJ2-7; D remains ambiguous. Trimming pared 3 bases from V and 3 bases from J, leaving 6 bases between. CDR1 and CDR2 from the germline V gene are SGHVS and FNYEAQ. The CDR3 loop spans 12 amino acids. CDR3: CASSFNNYEQYF. The CDR3 coding sequence is TGTGCCAGCAGCTTCAACAACTACGAGCAGTACTTC. The full variable domain, rest sourced from reference TRBV7-6 and TRBJ2-7, is GAGVSQSPRYKVTKRGQDVALRCDPISGHVSLYWYRQALGQGPEFLTYFNYEAQQDKSGLPNDRFSAERPEGSISTLTIQRTEQRDSAMYRCASSFNNYEQYFGPGTRLTVT.

This clone appeared a single time. V usage is TRBV28 and J usage is TRBJ2-7; D remains ambiguous. Trimming pared 10 bases from V and 3 bases from J, leaving 10 bases between. The CDR3 is 11 amino acids. The germline V gene has CDR1 MDHEN and CDR2 SYDVKM. CDR3 in DNA: TGTGCCACCACCGCACTCTACGAGCAGTACTTC. This sequence encodes CATTALYEQYF.

The genes are TRBV15 and TRBJ2-7; D ambiguous. Trimming removed 0 bases from V and 9 bases from J, with 18 bases in between. Germline V gene lookup returns CDR1 LNHNV and CDR2 YYDKDF (reference sequence). The CDR3 is 15 residues long. CDR3 sequence: CATSRDKSTSAGQYF. The CDR3 region has the DNA TGTGCCACCAGCAGAGATAAATCCACCTCAGCAGGGCAGTACTTC.

The CDR3 region has the DNA TGTGCCAGCAGCTTAATGGCGGGGGGGCGGAATGAGCAGTTCTTC. It yields the protein CASSLMAGGRNEQFF. J is TRBJ2-1 and V is TRBV7-9; TRBD2 matches at 9 bases. The CDR3 extends over 15 amino acids. V lost 2 bases, J lost 7 bases, and 6 bases stayed unmatched. The V gene's germline CDR1 is SEHNR and CDR2 FQNEAQ (reference sequence).

This chain uses TRBV5-1 with TRBJ2-7; 9 positions match TRBD1. There are 14 residues in the CDR3. The trim removed 4 bases at V and 4 bases at J, leaving 6 bases unmatched. Germline V gives CDR1 SGHRS, CDR2 YFSETQ. CDR3 DNA sequence: TGCGCCAGCAGCATAACAGGGGGCAAGTACGAGCAGTACTTC. Its protein product is CASSITGGKYEQYF. Filled out from reference TRBV5-1 and TRBJ2-7, the complete variable domain reads KAGVTQTPRYLIKTRGQQVTLSCSPISGHRSVSWYQQTPGQGLQFLFEYFSETQRNKGNFPGRFSGRQFSNSRSEMNVSTLELGDSALYLCASSITGGKYEQYFGPGTRLTVT.

The V and J genes are TRBV7-2 and TRBJ2-1; D remains unclear. CDR1 SGHTA and CDR2 FQGNSA come from the germline V gene. V lost 1 base, J lost 6 bases, and 7 bases lay in between. The length of the CDR3 is 13 residues. CDR3 nucleotides: TGTGCCAGCAGCTTAGACTACTCCAATGAGCAGTTCTTC. Translated: CASSLDYSNEQFF.

V usage is TRBV6-1 and J usage is TRBJ2-5, with 8 bases lining up with TRBD1. V lost 5 bases, J lost 11 bases, and 13 bases stayed unmatched. The CDR3 contains 14 residues. Germline CDR1 reads MNHNS; CDR2 reads SASEGT. The CDR3 spells CASSPRTGMGEQYF. DNA for the CDR3: TGTGCCAGCAGTCCGCGGACAGGGATGGGGGAGCAGTACTTC.

This clone was seen only once. V and J are TRBV6-6 and TRBJ2-7, with 7 bases matching TRBD2. The germline V gene encodes CDR1 MNHNY and CDR2 SVGAGI (reference sequence). The CDR3 totals 14 residues. The ends lost 3 bases at V and 1 base at J; junction bases unmatched: 3. For the CDR3, the DNA is TGTGCCAGCAGTTATAAAGCGGGGTCCTACGAGCAGTACTTC. Amino acids: CASSYKAGSYEQYF.

The chain uses TRBV19 and TRBJ2-3, with a possible D match to TRBD2 (6 bases). V was cut by 1 base and J by 6 bases, with 8 bases left in between. CDR1 and CDR2 from the germline V gene are LNHDA and SQIVND (reference sequence). The length of the CDR3 is 13 residues. Here the CDR3 DNA reads TGTGCCAGTAGTATAGCGGAGGGGGATACGCAGTATTTT. It is translated as CASSIAEGDTQYF.

The gene calls are TRBV30 and TRBJ1-5; TRBD1 matches at 11 bases. V dropped 2 bases and J dropped 7; count of bases not matched to a gene: 4. The CDR3 is 14 amino acids. Germline lookup yields CDR1 GTSNPN and CDR2 SVGIG (reference sequence). This chain's CDR3 is CAWSTGQGGQPQHF. DNA for the CDR3: TGTGCCTGGAGTACGGGACAGGGGGGACAGCCCCAGCATTTT.